Listed below are T cell receptor beta chains from one sample, sequenced in a study of T cells in Graves' hyperthyroidism and ophthalmopathy. TCRdb itself ran the multiplex PCR reads through MiXCR, one entry per CDR3 protein. The repertoire has 500,000 or so distinct CDR3 sequences, roughly 17% of them found once; the top ten carry 15% to 20%. Sequencing was done on a sample of blood. The receptors derive from a woman under 30 with Graves' ophthalmopathy. The CDR3 runs from the conserved cysteine through the conserved F or W. Clone size is given for some rows only: seen once, a few or many times, or a class if the clone is expanded.

TRBV28	few	TRBJ1-2	CAGSSWFEGQGATGYGYTF
TRBV29-1	few	TRBJ1-1	CSVGPDWSTEAFF
TRBV12-3/TRBV12-4	.	TRBJ1-2	CASSDNQGRDGYTF
TRBV5-4	few	TRBJ1-1	CASSIRAPGTEAFF
TRBV12-3/TRBV12-4	many	TRBJ2-1	CATSLGALNEQFF
TRBV14	.	TRBJ2-5	CASSQEYETGIGETQYF
TRBV20-1	.	TRBJ2-7	CSARDLAGPSYEQYF
TRBV3-1	many	TRBJ2-2	CASSQVSVAGELFF
TRBV5-5	many	TRBJ2-3	CASSLMGGRAGDTQYF
TRBV6-2/TRBV6-3	.	TRBJ2-7	CASQTTPWEQYF
TRBV3-1	.	TRBJ1-2	CASSQEVGDGYTF
TRBV6-2/TRBV6-3	few	TRBJ1-5	CASSLTGSPNQPQHF
TRBV27	many	TRBJ1-2	CASSPRGGANYGYTF
TRBV14	.	TRBJ1-1	CASSQPTVNTEAFF
TRBV20-1	few	TRBJ1-1	CSARDLQGKGSEALF
TRBV3-1	many	TRBJ1-6	CASSQDRALHF
TRBV6-2/TRBV6-3	.	TRBJ2-1	CATTRLAGTNEQFF
TRBV7-2	many	TRBJ1-2	CASSSRQGAYGYTF
TRBV28	many	TRBJ1-2	CASTNIARGGYTF
TRBV6-1	many	TRBJ2-1	CASSMGVNEQFF
TRBV6-1	many	TRBJ2-1	CALSGGGFYDEQFF
TRBV20-1	.	TRBJ2-5	CSARDLRGSYGKQTQYF
TRBV6-1	.	TRBJ2-7	CASSEPLSLSSYERYF
TRBV9	many	TRBJ1-1	CASSAQGANTEAFF
TRBV5-5	few	TRBJ2-4	CASSVEGWQGAPKNIQYF
TRBV3-1	.	TRBJ1-1	CASSVRDRNTEALF
TRBV20-1	many	TRBJ1-5	CSARDQGAGNQPQHF
TRBV7-2	many	TRBJ1-1	CASSRFMNTEAFF
TRBV7-2	few	TRBJ2-2	CASSPWDPPRSAGELFF
TRBV5-1	few	TRBJ2-5	CASSRAGVGGETQYF
TRBV5-1	many	TRBJ1-6	CASSIGGENSPLHF
TRBV7-8	many	TRBJ2-7	CASSRRLAGNSYEQYF
TRBV7-9	many	TRBJ2-3	CASSLNPKEGGRDPDTQYF
TRBV28	many	TRBJ2-3	CASSLGQAGADTQYF
TRBV20-1	many	TRBJ2-7	CSAPTPSPGMGEQYF
TRBV7-9	many	TRBJ1-2	CASSLEVRTAIHGGYTF
TRBV20-1	.	TRBJ2-1	CTYVSPNSSYNEQFF
TRBV28	many	TRBJ2-2	CASSFFGSGRRDTGELFF
TRBV2	few	TRBJ2-7	CASSEEDLAGGDEQYF
TRBV3-1	few	TRBJ2-2	CASGGDTGELFF
TRBV20-1	.	TRBJ2-3	CSADGTSGRFGTDTQYF
TRBV6-2/TRBV6-3	many	TRBJ1-1	CASSYPPETEAFF
TRBV7-9	many	TRBJ2-7	CASSLGSGGYNEQYF
TRBV6-1	few	TRBJ2-6	CASRQVGANVLTF
TRBV5-1	few	TRBJ2-2	CASSDGGPGTGELFF
TRBV18	.	TRBJ2-3	CASSPPSGAADTQYF
TRBV4-1	.	TRBJ2-1	CASSPQGTGTEQFF
TRBV12-3/TRBV12-4	many	TRBJ1-1	CASSFPGEAFF
TRBV28	few	TRBJ1-5	CASTKDPGSNQPQHF
TRBV18	many	TRBJ1-2	CASSPKTGNDGYTF
TRBV13	.	TRBJ2-1	CASSLSGEGIYEQFF
TRBV2	.	TRBJ2-1	CASGPGLASNEQFF
TRBV13	many	TRBJ2-2	CASSLVTVGELFF
TRBV27	.	TRBJ2-2	CASSAPGAANTGELFF
TRBV5-6	.	TRBJ1-1	CASSAGANTEAFF
TRBV3-1	many	TRBJ2-1	CASSQRGTGNNEQFF
TRBV19	few	TRBJ2-7	CASSISSGRGEQYF
TRBV7-6	.	TRBJ2-1	CASPFPQRNEQFF